This T cell receptor beta chain was identified in a study of T cells in Graves' hyperthyroidism and ophthalmopathy. Overall study context: Peripheral blood was obtained at initial diagnosis, preceding any treatment.

Amplified regions were TCR beta CDR3 sequences from RNA transcripts. TCR CDR3 underwent first-round RT-PCR with the HTBI primer set. MiXCR, run by TCRdb on the multiplex PCR reads, gives a single entry per CDR3 protein. The sample records 140,000 or so distinct CDR3 sequences, approximately 20% being singletons. V was shortened by 6 bases and J by 6 bases, with 14 bases between the two germline ends. The CDR3 contains 13 residues. Germline CDR1 MDHEN, CDR2 SYDVKM. This clonotype came up many times. Diagnosing involved the use of clinical symptoms, serum thyroxine and TRAb, thyroid ultrasound and orbital computed tomography. Sample collection date corresponds to first hyperthyroidism diagnosis, prior to any ophthalmopathy symptoms.

The chain joins TRBV28 to TRBJ1-2, with D hard to call. This clonotype was sampled from a woman between 50 and 59 years old with Graves' hyperthyroidism that later progressed to Graves' ophthalmopathy. The sample consisted of blood. The CDR3 DNA sequence: TGTGCCAGCAGGGTGGGAGGGTTTGATGGCTACACCTTC. Protein: CASRVGGFDGYTF.